The 23 T cell receptor beta chains in this list originate from one sample, sequenced in a study of T-cell reconstitution after alpha-beta-depleted transplantation in children. It was with unique molecular identifiers that the TCRbeta library was prepared. TCRdb used MiXCR to reprocess the PCR reads, holding one entry per CDR3 protein. The sample holds hundreds of thousands of distinct CDR3 sequences, 30% to 35% seen once. The sample was PBMCs from the stem cell graft donor, taken from the stem cell graft. The receptors here all came from a human donor who donated a stem cell graft to a child with aplastic anemia.

The V gene is TRBV11-2, the J gene TRBJ2-4; TRBD2 agrees at 14 bases. Germline V CDR1 and CDR2: SGHAT, FQNNGV. This CDR3 spans 19 amino acids. V lost 2 bases to trimming and J lost 1 base; unmatched junction nucleotides: 7. Here the CDR3 DNA reads TGTGCCAGCAGCTTAAGACTAGCGGGAGGGCCGAAGGCCAAAAACATTCAGTACTTC. Its translation is CASSLRLAGGPKAKNIQYF.

This clonotype was seen only a few times. V and J are TRBV6-1 and TRBJ1-5; the D is unclear. The germline V gene has CDR1 MNHNS and CDR2 SASEGT. CDR3 length: 16 residues. Trimming left V 5 bases short and J 1 base short, with 15 bases between. The CDR3 sequence is CASSPLPWASNQPQHF. The CDR3 DNA sequence: TGTGCCAGCAGTCCCCTCCCATGGGCGAGCAATCAGCCCCAGCATTTT.

CDR3: CASSLSGGRVDEQFF. DNA of the CDR3: TGTGCCAGCAGCTTATCGGGGGGGAGGGTCGATGAGCAGTTCTTC. The chain has TRBV11-2 and TRBJ2-1, with 8 bases lining up with TRBD2. Per the germline V gene, CDR1 is SGHAT and CDR2 is FQNNGV. The CDR3 length is 15 residues. J gave up 8 bases and V 2 bases, and 8 bases lay outside the gene matches. The full variable domain, in which reference TRBV11-2 and TRBJ2-1 provide the parts outside the CDR3, is EAGVAQSPRYKIIEKRQSVAFWCNPISGHATLYWYQQILGQGPKLLIQFQNNGVVDDSQLPKDRFSAERLKGVDSTLKIQPAKLEDSAVYLCASSLSGGRVDEQFFGPGTRLTVL.

This chain links TRBV20-1 with TRBJ1-6, with 7 bases fitting TRBD1. Per germline, CDR1 DFQATT and CDR2 SNEGSKA (reference sequence). J gave up 9 bases and V 3 bases, and 11 bases lay outside the gene matches. The CDR3 totals 15 residues. In DNA form, the CDR3 reads TGCAGTGCTAGGGGGGCAGACAGGGTTTCTTCACCCCTCCACTTT. Its protein product is CSARGADRVSSPLHF.

This CDR3 reads CSVLSGLAKNIQYF. Written as DNA, the CDR3 is TGCAGCGTGTTGTCGGGACTGGCCAAAAACATTCAGTACTTC. The chain joins TRBV29-1 to TRBJ2-4, with D possibly TRBD2 on 6 matching bases. The ends were cut back, 6 bases at V and 1 base at J, with 13 bases in the middle. The CDR3 totals 14 residues. Germline-derived CDR1 and CDR2 are SQVTM and ANQGSEA.

The chain uses TRBV20-1 and TRBJ1-2, with 9 bases aligning to TRBD1. This CDR3 has 16 amino acids. V lost 6 bases to trimming and J lost 4 bases; unmatched junction nucleotides: 15. Per germline, CDR1 DFQATT and CDR2 SNEGSKA (reference sequence). The CDR3: CSAGIPGQGRSYGYTF. CDR3 DNA sequence: TGCAGTGCCGGAATCCCGGGACAGGGCAGGTCCTATGGCTACACCTTC.

The chain recombines TRBV12-3 or TRBV12-4 with TRBJ2-2; D not certain. V lost 5 bases and J 3 bases, leaving 19 bases between the germline ends. CDR3 length: 17 amino acids. The CDR3 DNA follows: TGTGCCAGCAGTCCCCGTTCCGACCTAGGAGACACCGGGGAGCTGTTTTTT. Protein sequence: CASSPRSDLGDTGELFF.

A few counts support this clonotype. The chain recombines TRBV28 with TRBJ2-5; D is perhaps TRBD2 (6 bases). V shed 10 bases and J shed 5 bases, with 17 bases lying between them. The CDR3 covers 13 residues. Germline lookup yields CDR1 MDHEN and CDR2 SYDVKM. CDR3 amino acids: CAIQLGGSETQYF. CDR3 coding DNA: TGTGCCATACAATTGGGGGGTTCGGAGACCCAGTACTTC. Filled out from reference TRBV28 and TRBJ2-5, the complete variable domain reads DVKVTQSSRYLVKRTGEKVFLECVQDMDHENMFWYRQDPGLGLRLIYFSYDVKMKEKGDIPEGYSVSREKKERFSLILESASTNQTSMYLCAIQLGGSETQYFGPGTRLLVL.

V and J are TRBV3-1 and TRBJ2-1; TRBD1 matches at 9 bases. Trimming took 6 bases from V and 3 from J; bases not matched to a gene: 6. Germline CDR1 LGHDT, CDR2 YNNKEL (reference sequence). This CDR3 comprises 15 residues. The CDR3 bases are TGTGCCAGCAGGGAACAGGGGGCATTCTACAATGAGCAGTTCTTC. It codes for CASREQGAFYNEQFF.

This clonotype was found many times. This chain joins TRBV6-5 and TRBJ1-1; D possibly corresponds to TRBD1 (6 bases). V was shortened by 5 bases and J by 1 base, with 8 bases between the two germline ends. Looked up from germline, CDR1 is MNHEY and CDR2 is SVGAGI. This CDR3 has 13 amino acids. CDR3 coding DNA: TGTGCCAGCAGTATACAGGGGAACACTGAAGCTTTCTTT. Translation gives CASSIQGNTEAFF.

This chain links TRBV7-8 with TRBJ2-1, with 10 positions matching TRBD2. CDR3 length equals 18 residues. The V gene end was trimmed by 5 bases and the J gene end by 0 bases; junction bases not matched to a gene: 10. The germline V gene has CDR1 SGHVS and CDR2 FQNEAQ. CDR3 protein: CASSPNPGLAFSYNEQFF. The CDR3 DNA is TGTGCCAGCAGCCCCAATCCGGGACTAGCGTTCTCCTACAATGAGCAGTTCTTC.

The chain joins TRBV25-1 to TRBJ1-2; the match to TRBD1 covers 9 bases. The V gene end was trimmed by 4 bases and the J gene end by 7 bases; junction bases not matched to a gene: 4. Looked up from germline, CDR1 is MGHDK and CDR2 is SYGVNS. The CDR3 length is 13 residues. The CDR3 loop reads CASSATGGSGYTF. For the CDR3, the DNA is TGTGCCAGCAGTGCCACAGGGGGCTCTGGCTACACCTTC.

This clonotype occurred a few times. This rearrangement joins TRBV20-1 to TRBJ2-5; D remains ambiguous. Between the trimmed V and J ends, which lost 4 bases and 2 bases, there was a span of 11 bases. Germline CDR1 is DFQATT and CDR2 is SNEGSKA (reference sequence). This CDR3 spans 13 amino acids. The CDR3 region is CSAIGSRQETQYF. The DNA of the CDR3 is TGCAGTGCTATTGGGTCTAGACAAGAGACCCAGTACTTC.

There are a few counts of this clonotype. The V gene is TRBV25-1, the J gene TRBJ2-2, with 7 nucleotides matching TRBD2. Losses at the gene ends were 5 bases for V and 7 bases for J; bases not matched to a gene: 4. This CDR3 has 13 residues. Germline assignment: CDR1 MGHDK and CDR2 SYGVNS. The CDR3 is CASSSRTSGELFF. CDR3 DNA: TGTGCCAGCAGTTCCAGGACTAGCGGGGAGCTGTTTTTT. Full variable domain (rest looked up from reference TRBV25-1 and TRBJ2-2): EADIYQTPRYLVIGTGKKITLECSQTMGHDKMYWYQQDPGMELHLIHYSYGVNSTEKGDLSSESTVSRIRTEHFPLTLESARPSHTSQYLCASSSRTSGELFFGEGSRLTVL.

This clonotype was seen a few times. The junction differs from germline at one of its ends, possibly a read error. The chain couples TRBV29-1 to TRBJ2-1; D is perhaps TRBD1 (5 bases). Germline loops: CDR1 SQVTM, CDR2 ANQGSEA. The CDR3 length is 13 residues. CDR3 in amino acids: CGVEQASYNEQFF. The CDR3 coding sequence is TGCGGCGTTGAACAGGCATCCTACAATGAGCAGTTCTTC.

This clonotype showed up just a few times. J is TRBJ1-2 and V is TRBV4-3; TRBD1 matches at 9 bases. The CDR3 sequence is 16 residues long. Germline-derived CDR1 and CDR2 are LGHNA and YSLEER. V gave up 0 bases and J gave up 3 bases; unmatched junction bases: 5. The CDR3 is CASSQDLGQGHYGYTF. Written as DNA, the CDR3 is TGCGCCAGCAGCCAAGATCTCGGACAGGGGCACTATGGCTACACCTTC.

CDR3 loop: CAISDNAGGSTHNEQFF. For the CDR3, the DNA is TGTGCCATCAGTGATAACGCGGGAGGGTCTACCCACAATGAGCAGTTCTTC. The V call is TRBV10-3, the J call TRBJ2-1, with TRBD2 identical over 9 bases. The CDR3 sequence is 17 residues long. The germline gives CDR1 ENHRY, CDR2 SYGVKD. V lost 3 bases to trimming and J lost 5 bases; unmatched junction nucleotides: 11.

The rearrangement links TRBV30 to TRBJ1-4; 7 positions match TRBD1. The V gene's germline CDR1 is GTSNPN and CDR2 SVGIG (reference sequence). The CDR3 consists of 17 residues. V dropped 1 base and J dropped 8; count of bases not matched to a gene: 16. CDR3 sequence (DNA): TGTGCCTGGAGTGCACCAAGACAACAGGGGATCGTCGAAAAACTGTTTTTT. Protein product: CAWSAPRQQGIVEKLFF.

V and J are TRBV19 and TRBJ1-5; 9 nucleotides agree with TRBD1. Germline V gives CDR1 LNHDA, CDR2 SQIVND (reference sequence). V dropped 6 bases and J dropped 2; count of bases not matched to a gene: 5. The CDR3 spans 15 residues. The CDR3 protein is CASSTNRGRNQPQHF. The DNA of the CDR3 is TGTGCCAGTAGCACCAACAGGGGGCGCAATCAGCCCCAGCATTTT.

The chain carries TRBV24-1 and TRBJ2-5; D gene ambiguous. CDR1 KGHDR and CDR2 SFDVKD come from the germline V gene. V lost 4 bases and J lost 0, with 11 bases in between. The CDR3 length is 15 residues. The CDR3 loop is CATSEGTVYQETQYF. In nucleotides, the CDR3 is TGTGCCACCAGTGAAGGCACAGTGTACCAAGAGACCCAGTACTTC.

J is TRBJ2-1 and V is TRBV4-2, with D maybe TRBD2 (6 bases). Germline lookup yields CDR1 LGHNA and CDR2 YNFKEQ. The CDR3 has 14 residues. V lost 4 bases and J lost 5, with 12 bases in between. CDR3 in amino acids: CASSPPGLDNEQFF. The CDR3 coding sequence is TGTGCCAGCAGCCCGCCGGGACTTGACAATGAGCAGTTCTTC.

In this sample, this clonotype turned up many times. V is TRBV7-2 and J is TRBJ2-3; D gene uncertain. V lost 3 bases and J lost 2, with 6 bases in between. The CDR3 runs to 13 residues. The germline CDR1 and CDR2 sequences are SGHTA and FQGNSA. The CDR3 loop is CASSLASTDTQYF. CDR3 nucleotide sequence: TGTGCCAGCAGCTTGGCCTCCACAGATACGCAGTATTTT.

The gene calls are TRBV18 and TRBJ1-5; perhaps TRBD1 as D (6 bases). There are 15 residues in the CDR3. Looked up from germline, CDR1 is KGHSH and CDR2 is LQKENI. Trimming took off 4 bases at V and 5 bases at J, with 15 bases between the two ends. This chain's CDR3 is CASSLRQAGDQPQHF. The CDR3 DNA follows: TGTGCCAGCTCACTCAGACAGGCCGGCGATCAGCCCCAGCATTTT.